This T cell receptor (beta chain) was recovered during a study of T cells expressing NK-cell markers. General observations from the study: For 5 to 7 donors, the dominant NKG2C+ clonotypes made up about 1.0-7.5% of their CD8+ T cells. These clonotypes additionally ranked first within the CD3+CD56-NKG2C+ fraction of a few donors.

A note on this clonotype: The antigen remains unidentified.

For each CDR3 protein, TCRdb gives one entry from its re-call of the 5' RACE reads, without DNA. This repertoire includes about half a million distinct CDR3 sequences. The CDR3 covers 14 residues. The germline CDR1 and CDR2 sequences are LNHDA and SQIVND (reference sequence). The sample taken for sequencing was blood T cells: a sorted CD56 or NKG2C T cell subset, CD4+ or CD8+ T cells, or bulk PBMC T cells (not recorded which). The chain has TRBV19 and TRBJ2-1; TCRdb indicates TRBD2, and absent DNA this call remains unverified. The sequence derives from a woman aged 45-65 years in good health. This CDR3 is CASSSSGRGNEQFF.